This is a list of T cell receptor beta chains from one sample in a study of cytomegalovirus exposure and HLA in healthy donors. The data were produced by immunoSEQ multiplex PCR, yet TCRdb's version contains in-frame clones alone and is incomplete. There are about 180,000 clones in the sample; over 80% occur only once, and 1.4% lies in the top ten. Sequencing was performed on PBMCs. These receptors were collected from a girl aged 10-17 years in good health and CMV-seropositive. The CDR3 runs from the conserved cysteine through the conserved F or W. The D gene is left open where the match is weak. A clone size is listed for some rows: how often the clone was seen (once, few, many), or a class if it is expanded.

D gene	clone size	V gene	J gene	CDR3 protein	CDR3 DNA
.	.	TRBV5-6	TRBJ2-6	CASSSVSGANVLTF	TGTGCCAGCAGCTCCGTCTCTGGGGCCAACGTCCTGACTTTC
.	.	TRBV27	TRBJ1-1	CASSWGFGRSTEAFF	TGTGCCAGCAGTTGGGGTTTCGGGAGGAGCACTGAAGCTTTCTTT
TRBD1	.	TRBV19	TRBJ2-3	CASSIPGQGLPDTQYF	TGTGCCAGTAGTATTCCGGGACAGGGCCTCCCAGATACGCAGTATTTT
TRBD1	once	TRBV30	TRBJ2-7	CALGQGNSYEQYF	TGTGCCTTGGGACAGGGTAACTCCTACGAGCAGTACTTC
.	.	TRBV7-2	TRBJ1-5	CASSSNPGVYQPQHF	TGTGCCAGCAGCTCAAACCCGGGGGTTTATCAGCCCCAGCATTTT
.	once	TRBV6-5	TRBJ2-7	CASSYRGSSYEQYF	TGTGCCAGCAGTTATAGGGGGTCCTCCTACGAGCAGTACTTC
TRBD1	few	TRBV10-3	TRBJ2-1	CAIRKKDPGQGSSYNEQFF	TGTGCCATCAGAAAAAAAGATCCGGGACAGGGGAGCTCCTACAATGAGCAGTTCTTC
.	.	TRBV29-1	TRBJ2-7	CSVGPQAYEQYF	TGCAGCGTGGGCCCCCAGGCCTACGAGCAGTACTTC
TRBD2	.	TRBV13	TRBJ2-7	CASSQGLASNYEQYF	TGTGCCAGCAGCCAGGGACTAGCATCCAACTACGAGCAGTACTTC
TRBD2	.	TRBV10-1	TRBJ2-7	CASSEGLAETYEQYF	TGCGCCAGCAGTGAAGGGCTAGCGGAGACGTACGAGCAGTACTTC
.	.	TRBV10-1	TRBJ2-2	CASSGVGANTGELFF	TGCGCCAGCAGTGGGGTGGGAGCGAACACCGGGGAGCTGTTTTTT
TRBD1	.	TRBV7-2	TRBJ1-2	CASSYDRGYYGYTF	TGTGCCAGCAGCTACGACAGGGGATACTATGGCTACACCTTC
TRBD2	.	TRBV9	TRBJ2-1	CASSVSTSGSLGNEQFF	TGTGCCAGCAGCGTATCGACTAGCGGGAGCTTGGGCAATGAGCAGTTCTTC
TRBD1	few	TRBV6-1	TRBJ1-1	CASSPPTGNGAEAFF	TGTGCCAGCAGCCCACCGACAGGGAATGGGGCTGAAGCTTTCTTT
.	.	TRBV20-1	TRBJ2-5	CSARDSETQYF	TGCAGTGCTAGAGATTCGGAGACCCAGTACTTC